Included here is one T cell receptor beta chain sequence, with context. These data come from a study of blood T cell repertoires in COVID-19. Study context: The United States, Italy and Spain were the sources of the acute and convalescent COVID-19 samples. Sources were T cells, B-cell-depleted T cells, or PBMCs; the material itself was cDNA or gDNA.

Authors' analysis steps: Estimates of nucleated cell counts were drawn from the amplification of reference gene primers. Assay: immunoSEQ multiplex PCR; the TCRdb copy retains only in-frame clones and omits some. Clone size and the V and J calls come from that table; the DNA yielded D and trimming. This table holds approximately 310,000 clones, more than 75% found once. The CDR3 is 13 residues long. The germline V gene has CDR1 MDHEN and CDR2 SYDVKM. V shed 7 bases, J shed 6 bases, and the junction held 5 bases outside the gene matches. Source material: peripheral blood. This chain connects TRBV28 to TRBJ2-7, with 11 bases fitting TRBD1. This receptor was taken from a man aged 45 to 65 with active or convalescent COVID-19. This CDR3 is CASNTGTGGEQYF. DNA for the CDR3: TGTGCCAGCAATACCGGGACAGGGGGCGAGCAGTACTTC.